This paragraph covers one TCR beta chain sequence. Under the authors' procedure: Quantification of nucleated cells was approximated via reference gene primer amplification. Assay: immunoSEQ multiplex PCR; the TCRdb copy retains only in-frame clones and omits some. V and J calls and clone size are as listed in that table; D and trimming were resolved from the DNA. The profile shows 190,000 or so clones, approximately 88% of them singletons. Between the trimmed V and J ends, which lost 3 bases and 4 bases, there was a span of 10 bases. This CDR3 is built from 15 residues. Per germline, CDR1 KGHSH and CDR2 LQKENI. The sample comes from a study of blood T cell repertoires in COVID-19.

The sequencing input was peripheral blood. The chain carries TRBV18 and TRBJ2-6; a possible D gene is TRBD1 (6 bases). This TCR was sampled from a woman in her twenties or thirties with acute or convalescent COVID-19. CDR3 protein: CASSPDRLGANVLTF. The CDR3 region has the DNA TGTGCCAGCTCACCGGACAGATTGGGGGCCAACGTCCTGACTTTC.